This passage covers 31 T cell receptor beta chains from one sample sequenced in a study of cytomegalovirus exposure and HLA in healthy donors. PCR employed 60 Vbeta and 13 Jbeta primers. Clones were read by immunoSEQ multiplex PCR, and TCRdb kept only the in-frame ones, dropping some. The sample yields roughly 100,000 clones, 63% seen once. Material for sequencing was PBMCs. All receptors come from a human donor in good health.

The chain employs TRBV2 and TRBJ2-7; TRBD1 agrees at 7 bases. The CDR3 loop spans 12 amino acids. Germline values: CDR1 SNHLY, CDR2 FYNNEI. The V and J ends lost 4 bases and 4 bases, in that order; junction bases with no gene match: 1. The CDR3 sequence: CASSGQGYEQYF. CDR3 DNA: TGTGCCAGCAGTGGACAGGGTTACGAGCAGTACTTC.

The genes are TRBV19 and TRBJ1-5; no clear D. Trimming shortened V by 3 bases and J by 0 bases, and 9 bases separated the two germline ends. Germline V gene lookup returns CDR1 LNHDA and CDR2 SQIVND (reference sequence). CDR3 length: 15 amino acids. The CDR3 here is CASSISEYSNQPQHF. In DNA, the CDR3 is TGTGCCAGTAGTATTAGCGAATATAGCAATCAGCCCCAGCATTTT.

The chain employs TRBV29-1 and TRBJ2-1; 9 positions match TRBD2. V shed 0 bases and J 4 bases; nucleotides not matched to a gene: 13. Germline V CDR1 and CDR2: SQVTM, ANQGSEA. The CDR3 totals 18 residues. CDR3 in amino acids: CSVEDLPPGTSRYNEQFF. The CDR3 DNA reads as TGCAGCGTTGAAGATCTTCCCCCCGGGACTAGCAGATACAATGAGCAGTTCTTC.

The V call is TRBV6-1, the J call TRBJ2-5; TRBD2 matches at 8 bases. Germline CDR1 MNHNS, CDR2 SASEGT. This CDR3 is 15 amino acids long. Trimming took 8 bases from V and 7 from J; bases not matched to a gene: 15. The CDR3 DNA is TGTGCCAGCGGGAGTGGCGGGAGGATCGATTTGACCCAGTACTTC. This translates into CASGSGGRIDLTQYF.

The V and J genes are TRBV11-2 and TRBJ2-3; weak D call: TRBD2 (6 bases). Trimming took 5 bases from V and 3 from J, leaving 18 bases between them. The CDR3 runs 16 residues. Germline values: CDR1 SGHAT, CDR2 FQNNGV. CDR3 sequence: CASSPWGLGGTDTQYF. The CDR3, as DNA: TGTGCCAGCAGCCCTTGGGGCCTCGGGGGAACAGATACGCAGTATTTT.

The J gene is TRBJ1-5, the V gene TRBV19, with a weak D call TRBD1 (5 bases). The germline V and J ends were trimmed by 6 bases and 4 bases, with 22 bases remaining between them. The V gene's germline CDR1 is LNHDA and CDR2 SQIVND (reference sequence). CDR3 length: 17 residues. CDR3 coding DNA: TGTGCCAGTAGCCCCGCGTCGGGACTCGCGACTAATCAGCCCCAGCATTTT. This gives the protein CASSPASGLATNQPQHF.

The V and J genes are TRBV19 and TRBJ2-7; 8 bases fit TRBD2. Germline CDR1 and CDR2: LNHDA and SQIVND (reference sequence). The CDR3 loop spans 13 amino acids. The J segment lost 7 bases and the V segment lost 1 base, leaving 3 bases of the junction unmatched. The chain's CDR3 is CASSIGGLEEQYF. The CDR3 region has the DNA TGTGCCAGTAGTATAGGGGGACTAGAAGAGCAGTACTTC. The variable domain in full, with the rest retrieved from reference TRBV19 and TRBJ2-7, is DGGITQSPKYLFRKEGQNVTLSCEQNLNHDAMYWYRQDPGQGLRLIYYSQIVNDFQKGDIAEGYSVSREKKESFPLTVTSAQKNPTAFYLCASSIGGLEEQYFGPGTRLTVT.

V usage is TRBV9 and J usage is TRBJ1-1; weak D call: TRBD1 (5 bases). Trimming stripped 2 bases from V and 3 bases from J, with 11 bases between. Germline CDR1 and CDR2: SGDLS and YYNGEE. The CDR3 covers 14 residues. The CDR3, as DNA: TGTGCCAGCAGCGTGTCAGGGTCGGACACTGAAGCTTTCTTT. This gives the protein CASSVSGSDTEAFF. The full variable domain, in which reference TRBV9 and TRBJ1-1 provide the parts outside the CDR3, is DSGVTQTPKHLITATGQRVTLRCSPRSGDLSVYWYQQSLDQGLQFLIQYYNGEERAKGNILERFSAQQFPDLHSELNLSSLELGDSALYFCASSVSGSDTEAFFGQGTRLTVV.

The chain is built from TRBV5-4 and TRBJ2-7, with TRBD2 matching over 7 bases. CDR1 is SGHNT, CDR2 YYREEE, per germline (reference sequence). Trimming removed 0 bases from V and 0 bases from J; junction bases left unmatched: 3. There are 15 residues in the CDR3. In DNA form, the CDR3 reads TGTGCCAGCAGCTTGGCCGGGAGGCGCTCCTACGAGCAGTACTTC. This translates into CASSLAGRRSYEQYF.

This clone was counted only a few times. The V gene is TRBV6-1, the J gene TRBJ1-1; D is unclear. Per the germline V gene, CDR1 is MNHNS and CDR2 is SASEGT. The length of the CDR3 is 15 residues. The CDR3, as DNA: TGTTCTCAAGCAGAAGACGGCATACGAGGCACTGAAGCTTTCTTT. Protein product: CSQAEDGIRGTEAFF.

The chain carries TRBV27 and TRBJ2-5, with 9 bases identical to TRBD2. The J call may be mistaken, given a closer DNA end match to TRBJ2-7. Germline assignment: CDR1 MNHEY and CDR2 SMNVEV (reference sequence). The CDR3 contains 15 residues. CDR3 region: CASSFSSGVRYEQYF. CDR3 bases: TGTGCCAGCAGTTTTTCTAGCGGGGTTCGCTACGAGCAGTACTTC.

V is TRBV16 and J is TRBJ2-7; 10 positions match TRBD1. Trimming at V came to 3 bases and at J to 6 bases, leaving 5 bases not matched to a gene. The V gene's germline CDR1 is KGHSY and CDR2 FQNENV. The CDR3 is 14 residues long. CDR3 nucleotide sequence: TGTGCCAGCAGCCACGGACAGGGGGTTTTCGAGCAGTACTTC. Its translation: CASSHGQGVFEQYF.

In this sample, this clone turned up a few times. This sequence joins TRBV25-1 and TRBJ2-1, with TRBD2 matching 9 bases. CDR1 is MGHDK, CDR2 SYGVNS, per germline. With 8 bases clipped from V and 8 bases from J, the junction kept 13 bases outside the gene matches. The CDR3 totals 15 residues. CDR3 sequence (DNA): TGTGCCAGCCATGCCGGGACTAGCTTCATCCATGAGCAGTTCTTC. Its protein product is CASHAGTSFIHEQFF.

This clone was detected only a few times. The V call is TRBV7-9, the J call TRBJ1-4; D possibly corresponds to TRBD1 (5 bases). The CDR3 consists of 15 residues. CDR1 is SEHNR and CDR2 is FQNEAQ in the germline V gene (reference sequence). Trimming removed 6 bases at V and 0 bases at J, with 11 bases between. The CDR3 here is CASSPRETTNEKLFF. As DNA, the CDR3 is TGTGCCAGCAGTCCCAGGGAAACAACTAATGAAAAACTGTTTTTT.

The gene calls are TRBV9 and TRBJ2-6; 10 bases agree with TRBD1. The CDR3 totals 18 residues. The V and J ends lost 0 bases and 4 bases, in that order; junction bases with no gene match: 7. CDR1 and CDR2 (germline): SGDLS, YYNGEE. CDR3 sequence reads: CASSVGGDRGAGANVLTF. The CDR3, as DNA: TGTGCCAGCAGCGTAGGAGGGGACAGGGGAGCGGGGGCCAACGTCCTGACTTTC.

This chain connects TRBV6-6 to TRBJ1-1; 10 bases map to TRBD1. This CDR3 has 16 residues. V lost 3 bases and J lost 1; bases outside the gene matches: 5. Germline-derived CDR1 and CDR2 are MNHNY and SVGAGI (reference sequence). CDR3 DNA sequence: TGTGCCAGCAGTTATCGGGACAGGGGACCGAACACTGAAGCTTTCTTT. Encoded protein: CASSYRDRGPNTEAFF.

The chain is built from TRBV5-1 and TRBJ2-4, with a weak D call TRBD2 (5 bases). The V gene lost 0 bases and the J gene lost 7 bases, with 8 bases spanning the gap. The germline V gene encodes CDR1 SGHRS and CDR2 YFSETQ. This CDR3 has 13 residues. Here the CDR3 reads CASSLGRTNIQYF. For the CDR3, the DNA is TGCGCCAGCAGCTTGGGCCGGACTAACATTCAGTACTTC.

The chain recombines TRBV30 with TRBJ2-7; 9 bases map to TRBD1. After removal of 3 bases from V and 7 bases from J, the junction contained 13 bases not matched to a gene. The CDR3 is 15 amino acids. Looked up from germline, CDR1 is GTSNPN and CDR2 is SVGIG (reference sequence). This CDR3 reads CAWSRAGTGIWEQYF. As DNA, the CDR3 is TGTGCCTGGAGCCGAGCCGGGACAGGGATTTGGGAGCAGTACTTC.

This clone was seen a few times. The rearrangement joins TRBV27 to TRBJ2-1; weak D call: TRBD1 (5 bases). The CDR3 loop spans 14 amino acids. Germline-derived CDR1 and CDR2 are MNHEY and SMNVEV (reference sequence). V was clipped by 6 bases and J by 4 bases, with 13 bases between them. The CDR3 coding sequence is TGTGCCAGCAGATGGCAGGGTCCATACAATGAGCAGTTCTTC. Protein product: CASRWQGPYNEQFF.

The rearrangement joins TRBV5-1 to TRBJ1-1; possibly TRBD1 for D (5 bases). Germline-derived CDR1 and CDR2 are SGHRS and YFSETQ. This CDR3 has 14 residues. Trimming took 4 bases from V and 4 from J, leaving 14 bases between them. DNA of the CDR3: TGCGCCAGCAGCGTCGACGGGGGTACCACTGAAGCTTTCTTT. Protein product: CASSVDGGTTEAFF.

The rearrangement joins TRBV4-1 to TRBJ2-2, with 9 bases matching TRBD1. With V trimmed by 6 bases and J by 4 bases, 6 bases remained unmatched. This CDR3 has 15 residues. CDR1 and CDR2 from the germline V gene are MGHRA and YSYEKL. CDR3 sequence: CASRPGQGFTGELFF. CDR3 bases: TGCGCCAGCAGACCCGGACAGGGGTTCACCGGGGAGCTGTTTTTT.

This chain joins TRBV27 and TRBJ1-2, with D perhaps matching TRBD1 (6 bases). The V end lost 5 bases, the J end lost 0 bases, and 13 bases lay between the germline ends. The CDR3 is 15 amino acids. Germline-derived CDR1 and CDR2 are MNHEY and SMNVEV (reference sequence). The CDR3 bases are TGTGCCAGCAGTCTCGGTACAGGGTCTAACTATGGCTACACCTTC. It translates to CASSLGTGSNYGYTF.

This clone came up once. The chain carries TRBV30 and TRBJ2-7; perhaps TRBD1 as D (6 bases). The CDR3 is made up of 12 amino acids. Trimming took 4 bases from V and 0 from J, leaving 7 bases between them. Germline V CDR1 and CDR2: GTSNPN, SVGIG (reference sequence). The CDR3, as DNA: TGTGCCTGGACAGGGGCCTCCTACGAGCAGTACTTC. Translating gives CAWTGASYEQYF. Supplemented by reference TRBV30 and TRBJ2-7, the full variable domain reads SQTIHQWPATLVQPVGSPLSLECTVEGTSNPNLYWYRQAAGRGLQLLFYSVGIGQISSEVPQNLSASRPQDRQFILSSKKLLLSDSGFYLCAWTGASYEQYFGPGTRLTVT.

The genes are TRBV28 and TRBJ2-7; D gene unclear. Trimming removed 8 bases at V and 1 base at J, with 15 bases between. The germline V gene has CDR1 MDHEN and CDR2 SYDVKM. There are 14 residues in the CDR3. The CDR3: CASRPLADSYEQYF. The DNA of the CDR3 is TGTGCCAGCCGCCCTCTGGCGGATTCCTACGAGCAGTACTTC. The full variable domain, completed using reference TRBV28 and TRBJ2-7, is DVKVTQSSRYLVKRTGEKVFLECVQDMDHENMFWYRQDPGLGLRLIYFSYDVKMKEKGDIPEGYSVSREKKERFSLILESASTNQTSMYLCASRPLADSYEQYFGPGTRLTVT.

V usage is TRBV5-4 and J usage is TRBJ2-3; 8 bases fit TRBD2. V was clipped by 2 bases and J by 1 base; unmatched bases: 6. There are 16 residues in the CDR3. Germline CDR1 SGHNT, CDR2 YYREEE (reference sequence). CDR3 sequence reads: CASSFFGRVGTDTQYF. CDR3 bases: TGTGCCAGCAGCTTTTTCGGGAGGGTAGGCACAGATACGCAGTATTTT.

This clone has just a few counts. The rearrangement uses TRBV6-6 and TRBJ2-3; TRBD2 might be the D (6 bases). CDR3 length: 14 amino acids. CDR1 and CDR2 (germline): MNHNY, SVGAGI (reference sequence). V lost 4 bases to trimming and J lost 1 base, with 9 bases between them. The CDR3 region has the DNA TGTGCCAGCAGTTCGGGAGCTCGCACAGATACGCAGTATTTT. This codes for CASSSGARTDTQYF.

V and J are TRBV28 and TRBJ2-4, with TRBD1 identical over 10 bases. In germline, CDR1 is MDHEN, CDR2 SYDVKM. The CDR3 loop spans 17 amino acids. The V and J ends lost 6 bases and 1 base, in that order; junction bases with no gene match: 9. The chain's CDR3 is CASSQPGQGIAKNIQYF. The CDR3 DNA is TGTGCCAGCAGCCAACCGGGACAGGGGATCGCCAAAAACATTCAGTACTTC.

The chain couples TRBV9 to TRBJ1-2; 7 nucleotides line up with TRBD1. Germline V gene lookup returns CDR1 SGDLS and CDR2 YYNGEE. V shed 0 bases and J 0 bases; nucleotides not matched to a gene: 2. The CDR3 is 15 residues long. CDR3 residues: CASSVGGQTNYGYTF. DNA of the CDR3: TGTGCCAGCAGCGTAGGGGGACAGACTAACTATGGCTACACCTTC. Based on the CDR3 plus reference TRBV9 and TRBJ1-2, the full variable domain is DSGVTQTPKHLITATGQRVTLRCSPRSGDLSVYWYQQSLDQGLQFLIQYYNGEERAKGNILERFSAQQFPDLHSELNLSSLELGDSALYFCASSVGGQTNYGYTFGSGTRLTVV.

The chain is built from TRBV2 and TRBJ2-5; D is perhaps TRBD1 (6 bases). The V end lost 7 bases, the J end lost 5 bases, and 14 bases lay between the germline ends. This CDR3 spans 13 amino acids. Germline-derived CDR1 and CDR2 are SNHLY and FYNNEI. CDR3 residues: CASTAYRGETQYF. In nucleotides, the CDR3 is TGTGCCAGCACAGCCTATAGGGGGGAGACCCAGTACTTC. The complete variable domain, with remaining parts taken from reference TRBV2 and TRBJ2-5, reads EPEVTQTPSHQVTQMGQEVILRCVPISNHLYFYWYRQILGQKVEFLVSFYNNEISEKSEIFDDQFSVERPDGSNFTLKIRSTKLEDSAMYFCASTAYRGETQYFGPGTRLLVL.

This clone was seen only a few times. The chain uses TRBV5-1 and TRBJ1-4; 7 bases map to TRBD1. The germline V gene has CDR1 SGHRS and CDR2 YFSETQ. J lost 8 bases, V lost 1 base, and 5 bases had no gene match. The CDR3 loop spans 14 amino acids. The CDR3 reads CASSLHRGEEKLFF. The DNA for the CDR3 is TGCGCCAGCAGCTTGCACAGGGGTGAGGAAAAACTGTTTTTT.

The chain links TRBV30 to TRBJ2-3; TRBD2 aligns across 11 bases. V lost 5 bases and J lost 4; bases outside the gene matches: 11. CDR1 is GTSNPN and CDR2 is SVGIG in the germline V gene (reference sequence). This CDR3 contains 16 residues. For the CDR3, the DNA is TGTGCCTGGGGAGCAGGGGGGACTAGCGGCGCAGATACGCAGTATTTT. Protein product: CAWGAGGTSGADTQYF.